The TCR beta chain described here comes from a study of CD8 T cells in Susac syndrome. In the study overall: Patients with Susac syndrome were therapy-naive, on corticosteroids, or on intravenous immunoglobulin alone at blood draw.

After extraction with the RNeasy kit, roughly 0.45 to 1 ug of the RNA was reverse transcribed using random hexamers. It was immunoSEQ multiplex PCR that amplified TCR beta CDR3 across 54 Vbeta and 13 Jbeta. MiXCR was run by TCRdb on the immunoSEQ multiplex PCR reads, yielding one entry per CDR3 protein. The data contain roughly 250,000 distinct CDR3 sequences, less than 96% of them singletons. Comment on this clonotype: No antigen is known for it.

The CDR3 has 13 residues. The ends were cut back, 4 bases at V and 7 bases at J, with 13 bases in the middle. Germline CDR1 MDHEN, CDR2 SYDVKM. Study results and limitations: In Susac patients, clonal expansion was not detected in CD4+ cells.

The chain recombines TRBV28 with TRBJ1-2; D is ambiguous. The receptor was derived from a human donor with Susac syndrome. Sequenced input: CD4+ T cells from PBMCs. This CDR3 reads CASSSGRVGGYTF. The DNA of the CDR3 is TGTGCCAGCAGTTCAGGTCGGGTGGGTGGCTACACCTTC.